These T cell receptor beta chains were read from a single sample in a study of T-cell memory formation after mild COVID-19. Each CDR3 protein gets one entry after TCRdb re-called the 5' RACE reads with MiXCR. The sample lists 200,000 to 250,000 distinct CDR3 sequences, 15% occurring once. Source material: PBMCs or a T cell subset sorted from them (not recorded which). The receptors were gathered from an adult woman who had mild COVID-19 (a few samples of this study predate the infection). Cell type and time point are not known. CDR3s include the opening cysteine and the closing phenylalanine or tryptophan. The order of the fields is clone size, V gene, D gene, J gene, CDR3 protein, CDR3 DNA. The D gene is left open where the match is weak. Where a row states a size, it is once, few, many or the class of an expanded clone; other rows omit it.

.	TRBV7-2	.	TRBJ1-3	CASSLAAPRGGNTIYF	TGTGCCAGCAGCTTAGCCGCCCCGCGGGGAGGAAACACCATATATTTT
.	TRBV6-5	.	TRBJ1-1	CASSYSLRGEAFF	TGTGCCAGCAGTTACTCGCTCAGGGGTGAAGCTTTCTTT
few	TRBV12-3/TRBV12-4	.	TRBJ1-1	CASSRLGAVTEAFF	TGTGCCAGCAGCCGACTGGGTGCGGTCACTGAAGCTTTCTTT
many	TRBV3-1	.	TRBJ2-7	CASSRAGAYEQYF	TGTGCCAGCAGCCGGGCAGGGGCCTACGAGCAGTACTTC
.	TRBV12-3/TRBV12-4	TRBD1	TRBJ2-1	CASSFGQGVNEQFF	TGTGCCAGCAGTTTCGGGCAGGGGGTCAATGAGCAGTTCTTC
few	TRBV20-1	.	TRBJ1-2	CSARDSYGYTF	TGCAGTGCTAGGGACAGCTATGGCTACACCTTC
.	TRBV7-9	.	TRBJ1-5	CASSPGSSQNQPQHF	TGTGCCAGCAGCCCGGGTTCCAGCCAGAATCAGCCCCAGCATTTT
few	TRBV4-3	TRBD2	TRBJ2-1	CASSLSYSGSYNEQFF	TGCGCCAGCAGCCTCTCCTATAGCGGGAGCTACAATGAGCAGTTCTTC
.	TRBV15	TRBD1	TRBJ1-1	CATSRRTGEHTEAFF	TGTGCCACCAGCAGGCGGACAGGGGAACACACTGAAGCTTTCTTT
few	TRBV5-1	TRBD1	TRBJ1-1	CASSLRTGKAEAFF	TGCGCCAGCAGCTTGCGGACAGGGAAAGCTGAAGCTTTCTTT